This TCR beta chain originates from a study of blood T cell repertoires in COVID-19. Seattle patient enrollment occurred during active infection, with longitudinal follow-up thereafter. In the original workflow: The authors estimated nucleated cell counts from reference gene primer amplification. Some clones are missing from TCRdb's copy, which holds only in-frame ones; the method was immunoSEQ multiplex PCR. V and J calls and clone size are copied from that table; D and trimming were computed from the DNA. The table lists about 200,000 clones, more than 75% of them singletons. Trimming at V came to 3 bases and at J to 5 bases, leaving 9 bases not matched to a gene. The CDR3 covers 15 residues. The germline CDR1 and CDR2 sequences are SGHNT and YENEEA.

The chain recombines TRBV11-3 with TRBJ2-5; 7 nucleotides line up with TRBD2. What was sequenced was peripheral blood. This clonotype was obtained from a woman of 80 years or more with COVID-19, enrolled during active disease. The CDR3: CASSLNSGSRETQYF. The DNA of the CDR3 is TGTGCCAGCAGCTTGAATAGCGGGTCCCGGGAGACCCAGTACTTC.